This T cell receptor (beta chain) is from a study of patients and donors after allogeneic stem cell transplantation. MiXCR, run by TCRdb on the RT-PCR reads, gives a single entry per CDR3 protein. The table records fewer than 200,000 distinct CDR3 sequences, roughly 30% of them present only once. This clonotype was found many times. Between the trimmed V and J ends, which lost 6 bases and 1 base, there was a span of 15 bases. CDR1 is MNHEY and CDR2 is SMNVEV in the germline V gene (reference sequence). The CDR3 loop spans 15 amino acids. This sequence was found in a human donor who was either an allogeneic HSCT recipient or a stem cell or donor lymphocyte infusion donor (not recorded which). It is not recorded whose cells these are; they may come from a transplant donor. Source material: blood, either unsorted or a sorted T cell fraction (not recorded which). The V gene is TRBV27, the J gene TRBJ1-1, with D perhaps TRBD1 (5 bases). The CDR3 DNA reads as TGTGCCAGCAGGACTGCACAGGCCTGGAACACTGAAGCTTTCTTT. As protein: CASRTAQAWNTEAFF.